Following are 7 T cell receptor beta chains from one sample sequenced in a study of OX40 agonist ivuxolimab in advanced cancers. Assay: immunoSEQ multiplex PCR; the TCRdb copy retains only in-frame clones and omits some. The sample lists 55,000 to 75,000 clones; about nine tenths were seen once. The sequences come from CD4+ or CD8+ T cells sorted from blood, collected in a trial of the OX40 agonist ivuxolimab. These receptors all stem from an adult with an advanced solid tumor such as melanoma, head and neck, liver or kidney cancer.

The chain joins TRBV7-3 to TRBJ2-5, with D perhaps matching TRBD2 (6 bases). Germline V gene data show CDR1 as SGHTA and CDR2 as FQGTGA. The V gene lost 1 base and the J gene lost 5 bases, with 14 bases spanning the gap. The CDR3 spans 15 residues. CDR3 bases: TGTGCCAGCAGCTTAATAGGCGGGGCCCGGGAGACCCAGTACTTC. Its translation: CASSLIGGARETQYF.

J is TRBJ2-1 and V is TRBV9; TRBD2 might be the D (5 bases). The CDR3 loop spans 18 amino acids. Germline V gene data show CDR1 as SGDLS and CDR2 as YYNGEE. V lost 4 bases and J 0 bases, leaving 20 bases between the germline ends. This CDR3 reads CASSNPPGKRNSYNEQFF. CDR3 sequence (DNA): TGTGCCAGCAGCAACCCCCCGGGGAAACGGAACTCCTACAATGAGCAGTTCTTC. The whole variable domain, remainder taken from reference TRBV9 and TRBJ2-1, is DSGVTQTPKHLITATGQRVTLRCSPRSGDLSVYWYQQSLDQGLQFLIQYYNGEERAKGNILERFSAQQFPDLHSELNLSSLELGDSALYFCASSNPPGKRNSYNEQFFGPGTRLTVL.

V is TRBV7-9 and J is TRBJ2-7, with D perhaps TRBD1 (7 bases). The CDR3 has 14 amino acids. CDR1 and CDR2 (germline): SEHNR, FQNEAQ (reference sequence). V lost 3 bases to trimming and J lost 4 bases, with 13 bases between them. The CDR3 loop reads CASSFGGGRYEQYF. The CDR3, as DNA: TGTGCCAGCAGCTTTGGAGGGGGCAGATACGAGCAGTACTTC.

The chain employs TRBV20-1 and TRBJ2-7; D is uncertain. The CDR3 has 10 residues. V was clipped by 5 bases and J by 5 bases, with 7 bases between them. Looked up from germline, CDR1 is DFQATT and CDR2 is SNEGSKA (reference sequence). Here the CDR3 reads CSAGRDEQYF. The CDR3 DNA reads as TGCAGTGCTGGACGGGACGAGCAGTACTTC.

The chain recombines TRBV19 with TRBJ2-7; 9 bases line up with TRBD2. V gave up 5 bases and J gave up 3 bases; unmatched junction bases: 11. Per germline, CDR1 LNHDA and CDR2 SQIVND (reference sequence). The length of the CDR3 is 16 residues. Here the CDR3 reads CASSLFMASGIYEQYF. CDR3 DNA: TGTGCCAGTAGTCTATTCATGGCTAGCGGGATCTACGAGCAGTACTTC.

The V and J genes are TRBV18 and TRBJ1-2; D call uncertain. The CDR3 is 15 amino acids. V lost 0 bases and J lost 0, with 8 bases in between. Germline V gene lookup returns CDR1 KGHSH and CDR2 LQKENI. CDR3 nucleotides: TGTGCCAGCTCACCACCGGAAGGGACTAACTATGGCTACACCTTC. This gives the protein CASSPPEGTNYGYTF.

This sequence joins TRBV25-1 and TRBJ2-3, with D tentatively TRBD1 (7 bases). Germline lookup yields CDR1 MGHDK and CDR2 SYGVNS. This CDR3 is 16 amino acids long. V lost 1 base, J lost 1 base, and 12 bases lay in between. The CDR3 protein is CASSESRGTGTDTQYF. The CDR3 bases are TGTGCCAGCAGTGAATCACGCGGGACAGGCACAGATACGCAGTATTTT.